Listed here are 23 T cell receptor beta chains from one sample, sequenced in a study of blood T cells in healthy people across ages. A sample-barcoded 5' primer and a J-beta primer mix were used in a second PCR of roughly 7 to 11 cycles. TCRdb recomputed calls from the 5' RACE reads with MiXCR, one row per CDR3 protein. The sample records 550,000 to 800,000 distinct CDR3 sequences, under 25% being singletons. The sequenced material came from blood. These receptors all stem from a man between 65 and 85 years old in good health.

The J gene is TRBJ2-1, the V gene TRBV3-1, with TRBD2 matching 14 bases. The V gene's germline CDR1 is LGHDT and CDR2 YNNKEL (reference sequence). After removal of 1 base from V and 4 bases from J, the junction contained 6 bases not matched to a gene. The CDR3 loop spans 18 amino acids. The CDR3 protein is CASSQVTSGRGYYNEQFF. The CDR3 DNA is TGTGCCAGCAGCCAAGTGACTAGCGGGAGGGGATATTACAATGAGCAGTTCTTC.

As regards this clonotype: The DNA is left out, because the CDR3 cannot be placed on it with certainty; the CDR3 is given as TCRdb lists it. This chain links TRBV28 with TRBJ2-2; TRBD1, as called in the table, went unchecked against the DNA. Germline values: CDR1 MDHEN, CDR2 SYDVKM. The CDR3 length equals 14 residues, ends included. Here the CDR3 reads CASSRDRATGSCFF.

This clonotype showed up just a few times. Here the CDR3 DNA reads TGTGCCAGCGACGTAGCTAGCACAGATACGCAGTATTTT. As protein: CASDVASTDTQYF. The J gene is TRBJ2-3, the V gene TRBV2; D is unresolved. Per germline, CDR1 SNHLY and CDR2 FYNNEI. The CDR3 runs to 13 residues. V lost 8 bases and J 0 bases, leaving 9 bases between the germline ends. The entire variable domain, with the rest obtained from reference TRBV2 and TRBJ2-3, is as follows: EPEVTQTPSHQVTQMGQEVILRCVPISNHLYFYWYRQILGQKVEFLVSFYNNEISEKSEIFDDQFSVERPDGSNFTLKIRSTKLEDSAMYFCASDVASTDTQYFGPGTRLTVL.

This clonotype was picked up a small number of times. V and J are TRBV29-1 and TRBJ2-1; 8 bases match TRBD2. The germline CDR1 and CDR2 sequences are SQVTM and ANQGSEA. The CDR3 spans 14 residues. V was clipped by 3 bases and J by 6 bases; unmatched bases: 7. CDR3 residues: CSVETRGGFNEQFF. In nucleotides, the CDR3 is TGCAGCGTTGAGACCCGGGGGGGCTTCAATGAGCAGTTCTTC.

V and J are TRBV14 and TRBJ2-3, with TRBD2 matching over 7 bases. CDR1 and CDR2 (germline): SGHDN, FVKESK. The CDR3 runs to 12 residues. V lost 6 bases and J lost 9; bases outside the gene matches: 6. The CDR3 region is CASSRGVVTQYF. The CDR3 DNA follows: TGTGCCAGCAGTCGGGGGGTCGTGACGCAGTATTTT. Full variable domain (remainder filled in from reference TRBV14 and TRBJ2-3): EAGVTQFPSHSVIEKGQTVTLRCDPISGHDNLYWYRRVMGKEIKFLLHFVKESKQDESGMPNNRFLAERTGGTYSTLKVQPAELEDSGVYFCASSRGVVTQYFGPGTRLTVL.

The gene calls are TRBV4-2 and TRBJ1-6; no clear D gene. The CDR3 totals 15 residues. The V gene lost 0 bases and the J gene lost 5 bases, with 8 bases spanning the gap. Per the germline V gene, CDR1 is LGHNA and CDR2 is YNFKEQ. The CDR3 DNA is TGTGCCAGCAGCCAAGATCGTAATGATAATTCACCCCTCCACTTT. As protein: CASSQDRNDNSPLHF.

There are a few counts of this clonotype. The CDR3 is CASSLMLVHTIYF. The CDR3 nucleotides read TGTGCCAGCAGTTTAATGTTGGTTCACACCATATATTTT. J is TRBJ1-3 and V is TRBV12-3 or TRBV12-4; D remains ambiguous. This CDR3 has 13 residues. Deletions cut 2 bases from V and 8 bases from J, with 10 bases between.

The chain combines TRBV20-1 with TRBJ1-1; possible D gene TRBD1, 5 bases. The germline gives CDR1 DFQATT, CDR2 SNEGSKA (reference sequence). CDR3 length: 16 amino acids. V shed 6 bases and J shed 2 bases, with 22 bases lying between them. The CDR3 reads CSAEPIPGTANTEAFF. CDR3 coding DNA: TGCAGTGCCGAACCCATCCCCGGGACTGCAAACACTGAAGCTTTCTTT.

The chain combines TRBV7-9 with TRBJ2-5; a weak D match, TRBD2 (5 bases). TRBJ2-1 explains the end of the DNA better; the J call may be wrong. The germline V gene encodes CDR1 SEHNR and CDR2 FQNEAQ (reference sequence). The CDR3 loop spans 16 amino acids. This CDR3 reads CASSPRAASSYNEQFF. The CDR3 nucleotides read TGTGCCAGCAGCCCGAGAGCGGCGAGCTCCTACAATGAGCAGTTCTTC.

The sample holds many counts of this clonotype. The rearrangement uses TRBV9 and TRBJ1-4, with 9 bases matching TRBD1. V lost 3 bases to trimming and J lost 5 bases; unmatched junction nucleotides: 5. There are 15 residues in the CDR3. CDR1 and CDR2 (germline): SGDLS, YYNGEE. In DNA, the CDR3 is TGTGCCAGCAGCGCAGGACAGGGGACAAATGAAAAACTGTTTTTT. Encoded protein: CASSAGQGTNEKLFF.

This clonotype occurred many times. The J gene is TRBJ2-1, the V gene TRBV29-1, with a possible D match to TRBD2 (6 bases). Germline V gives CDR1 SQVTM, CDR2 ANQGSEA. This CDR3 is built from 13 residues. The germline V and J ends were trimmed by 7 bases and 3 bases, with 13 bases remaining between them. In nucleotides, the CDR3 is TGCAGCGGCGGGGCGGGGAACTACAATGAGCAGTTCTTC. The encoded protein is CSGGAGNYNEQFF.

This rearrangement joins TRBV30 to TRBJ2-2; the D gene is possibly TRBD2 (5 bases). Germline CDR1 is GTSNPN and CDR2 is SVGIG (reference sequence). The CDR3 covers 14 residues. Trimming pared 2 bases from V and 1 base from J, leaving 8 bases between. For the CDR3, the DNA is TGTGCCTGGAGTCCACTAGTGAACACCGGGGAGCTGTTTTTT. This codes for CAWSPLVNTGELFF.

The rearrangement joins TRBV20-1 to TRBJ1-5, with D unclear. Germline V gene data show CDR1 as DFQATT and CDR2 as SNEGSKA (reference sequence). CDR3 length: 13 amino acids. The V end was cut by 4 bases, the J end by 3 bases, with 10 bases between. CDR3 nucleotides: TGCAGTGCTACGGAGGGTGTCAATCAGCCCCAGCATTTT. Its protein is CSATEGVNQPQHF.

The genes are TRBV6-5 and TRBJ2-7; 9 positions agree with TRBD1. The germline V gene has CDR1 MNHEY and CDR2 SVGAGI. The CDR3 sequence is 14 residues long. J was trimmed by 4 bases and V by 6 bases; bases with no gene match: 7. In nucleotides, the CDR3 is TGTGCCAGCAGAGGATCCGGGACAGGGTACGAGCAGTACTTC. Translating gives CASRGSGTGYEQYF.

This clonotype was detected only a few times. This chain joins TRBV28 and TRBJ2-7, with D possibly TRBD2 on 5 matching bases. CDR3 length equals 14 residues. CDR1 MDHEN and CDR2 SYDVKM come from the germline V gene. Trimming took 6 bases from V and 6 from J, leaving 18 bases between them. CDR3 region: CASSKAPGIGEQYF. CDR3 sequence (DNA): TGTGCCAGCAGCAAAGCCCCGGGGATTGGCGAGCAGTACTTC.

This clonotype showed up many times. CDR3 protein: CATSDPGLAGSSYNEQFF. The CDR3 DNA is TGTGCCACCAGTGATCCGGGACTAGCGGGATCAAGCTACAATGAGCAGTTCTTC. V usage is TRBV24-1 and J usage is TRBJ2-1; 13 bases are a match to TRBD2. The length of the CDR3 is 18 residues. After removal of 3 bases from V and 3 bases from J, the junction contained 7 bases not matched to a gene. Germline-derived CDR1 and CDR2 are KGHDR and SFDVKD.

DNA for the CDR3: TGTGCCAGCAGCTCCCGGGTCCAGCGGTATGAGCAGTTCTTC. This translates into CASSSRVQRYEQFF. The chain joins TRBV7-9 to TRBJ2-1, with D possibly matching TRBD2 (5 bases). This CDR3 is 14 amino acids long. Trimming left V 4 bases short and J 8 bases short, with 15 bases between. From germline, CDR1 is SEHNR and CDR2 FQNEAQ (reference sequence). Full variable domain (missing parts from reference TRBV7-9 and TRBJ2-1): DTGVSQNPRHKITKRGQNVTFRCDPISEHNRLYWYRQTLGQGPEFLTYFQNEAQLEKSRLLSDRFSAERPKGSFSTLEIQRTEQGDSAMYLCASSSRVQRYEQFFGPGTRLTVL.

The chain recombines TRBV4-1 with TRBJ1-4; the D gene is possibly TRBD1 (5 bases). Germline CDR1 and CDR2: MGHRA and YSYEKL. The CDR3 loop spans 16 amino acids. The V gene lost 4 bases and the J gene lost 7 bases, with 19 bases spanning the gap. Written as DNA, the CDR3 is TGCGCCAGCAGCCCGACCTCTTCAGGGAGGTCTGAAAAACTGTTTTTT. Amino acids: CASSPTSSGRSEKLFF.

V usage is TRBV28 and J usage is TRBJ1-4; D is undetermined. CDR1 is MDHEN and CDR2 is SYDVKM in the germline V gene. The CDR3 is 14 amino acids. Trimming left V 2 bases short and J 5 bases short, with 9 bases between. The CDR3 region has the DNA TGTGCCAGCAGTTTAAGGCAAGAGAATGAAAAACTGTTTTTT. Encoded protein: CASSLRQENEKLFF.

The V gene is TRBV10-3, the J gene TRBJ2-3, with 13 positions matching TRBD2. The CDR3 runs 16 residues. Trimming cost V 10 bases and J 1 base; bases outside gene matches: 8. The germline V gene has CDR1 ENHRY and CDR2 SYGVKD. The CDR3 here is CATGTSGMSRTDTQYF. In DNA, the CDR3 is TGTGCCACCGGGACTAGCGGGATGAGTCGCACAGATACGCAGTATTTT.

This clonotype came up a few times. The gene calls are TRBV3-1 and TRBJ2-4; tentatively, D is TRBD1 (5 bases). Per the germline V gene, CDR1 is LGHDT and CDR2 is YNNKEL (reference sequence). V lost 1 base, J lost 0 bases, and 10 bases lay in between. This CDR3 comprises 16 residues. Here the CDR3 reads CASSQGGGTAKNIQYF. DNA of the CDR3: TGTGCCAGCAGCCAAGGGGGCGGTACAGCCAAAAACATTCAGTACTTC.

In nucleotides, the CDR3 is TGTGCCAGCAGCCAAGAACCGAATAGCAATCAGCCCCAGCATTTT. This sequence encodes CASSQEPNSNQPQHF. V usage is TRBV14 and J usage is TRBJ1-5; D gene uncertain. The CDR3 spans 15 residues. Germline V CDR1 and CDR2: SGHDN, FVKESK. V was pared by 0 bases and J by 0 bases, with 6 bases between.

The rearrangement links TRBV6-1 to TRBJ1-2, with D perhaps matching TRBD1 (5 bases). Trimming pared 2 bases from V and 7 bases from J, leaving 11 bases between. The CDR3 has 13 residues. Germline-derived CDR1 and CDR2 are MNHNS and SASEGT. The CDR3 bases are TGTGCCAGCAGTGAAAGGTCCAGGGTTGGCTACACCTTC. Its translation is CASSERSRVGYTF.